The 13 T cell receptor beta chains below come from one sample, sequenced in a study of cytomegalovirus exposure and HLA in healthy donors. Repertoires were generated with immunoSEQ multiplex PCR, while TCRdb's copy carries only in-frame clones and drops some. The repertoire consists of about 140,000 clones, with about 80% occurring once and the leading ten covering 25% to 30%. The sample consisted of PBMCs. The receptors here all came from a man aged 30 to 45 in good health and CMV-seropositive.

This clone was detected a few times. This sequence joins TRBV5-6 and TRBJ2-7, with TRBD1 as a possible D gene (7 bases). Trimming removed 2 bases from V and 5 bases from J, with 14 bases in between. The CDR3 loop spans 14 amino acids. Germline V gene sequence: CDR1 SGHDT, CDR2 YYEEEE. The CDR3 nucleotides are TGTGCCAGCAGCTTCAGGGGGGTTTTGAACGAGCAGTACTTC. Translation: CASSFRGVLNEQYF.

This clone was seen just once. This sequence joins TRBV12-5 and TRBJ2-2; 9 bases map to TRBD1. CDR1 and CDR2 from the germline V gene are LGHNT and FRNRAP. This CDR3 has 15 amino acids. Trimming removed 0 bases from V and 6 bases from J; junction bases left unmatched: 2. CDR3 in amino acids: CASGLVNRGPGELFF. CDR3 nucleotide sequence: TGTGCTAGTGGTTTGGTGAACAGGGGGCCCGGGGAGCTGTTTTTT.

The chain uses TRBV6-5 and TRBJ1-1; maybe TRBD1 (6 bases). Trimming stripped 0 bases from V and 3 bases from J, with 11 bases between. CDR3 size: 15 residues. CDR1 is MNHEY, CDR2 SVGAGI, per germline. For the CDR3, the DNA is TGTGCCAGCAGTTACTCGACGGGGGGCCACACTGAAGCTTTCTTT. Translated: CASSYSTGGHTEAFF.

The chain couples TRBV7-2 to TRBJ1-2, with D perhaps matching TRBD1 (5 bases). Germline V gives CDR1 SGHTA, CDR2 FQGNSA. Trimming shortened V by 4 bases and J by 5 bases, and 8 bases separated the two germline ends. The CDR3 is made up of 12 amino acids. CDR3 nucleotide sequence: TGTGCCAGCAGCTATGGGGGGTATGGCTACACCTTC. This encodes CASSYGGYGYTF.

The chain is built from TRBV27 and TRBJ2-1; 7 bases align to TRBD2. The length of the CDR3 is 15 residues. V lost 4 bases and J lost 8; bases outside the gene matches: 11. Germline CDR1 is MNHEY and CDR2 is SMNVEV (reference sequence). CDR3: CASSSSGVNIDEQFF. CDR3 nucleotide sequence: TGTGCCAGCAGTTCGAGCGGGGTTAACATCGATGAGCAGTTCTTC.

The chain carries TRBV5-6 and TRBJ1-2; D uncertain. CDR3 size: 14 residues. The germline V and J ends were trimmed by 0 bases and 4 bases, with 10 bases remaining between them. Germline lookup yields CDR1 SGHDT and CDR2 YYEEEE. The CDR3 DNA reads TGTGCCAGCAGCTTGGACACGTTCCTCTATGGCTACACCTTC. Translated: CASSLDTFLYGYTF.

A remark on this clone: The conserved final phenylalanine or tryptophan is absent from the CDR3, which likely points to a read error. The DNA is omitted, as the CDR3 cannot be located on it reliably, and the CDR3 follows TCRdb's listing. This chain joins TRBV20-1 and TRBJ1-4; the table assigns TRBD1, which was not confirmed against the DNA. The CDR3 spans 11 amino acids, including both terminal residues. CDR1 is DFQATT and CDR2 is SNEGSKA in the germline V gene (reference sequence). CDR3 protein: CSAQRMDSHYL.

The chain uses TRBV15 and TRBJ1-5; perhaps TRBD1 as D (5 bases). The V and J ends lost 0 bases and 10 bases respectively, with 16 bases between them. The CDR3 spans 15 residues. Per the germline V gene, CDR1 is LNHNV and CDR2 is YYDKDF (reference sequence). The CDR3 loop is CATSRDRGDSSPQHF. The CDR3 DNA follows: TGTGCCACCAGCAGAGATCGGGGGGATTCAAGCCCCCAGCATTTT.

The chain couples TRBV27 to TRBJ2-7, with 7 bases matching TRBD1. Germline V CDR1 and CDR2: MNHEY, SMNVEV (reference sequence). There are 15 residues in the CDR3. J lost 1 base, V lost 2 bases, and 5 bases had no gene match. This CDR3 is CASSLGTAGSYEQYF. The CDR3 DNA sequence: TGTGCCAGCAGTTTAGGGACAGCAGGATCCTACGAGCAGTACTTC.

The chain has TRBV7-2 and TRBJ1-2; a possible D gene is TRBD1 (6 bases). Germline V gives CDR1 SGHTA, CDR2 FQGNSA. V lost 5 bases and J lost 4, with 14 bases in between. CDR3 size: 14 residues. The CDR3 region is CASSPLQGPYGYTF. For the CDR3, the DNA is TGTGCCAGCAGCCCACTACAGGGTCCCTATGGCTACACCTTC. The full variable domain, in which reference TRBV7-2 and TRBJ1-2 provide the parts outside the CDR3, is GAGVSQSPSNKVTEKGKDVELRCDPISGHTALYWYRQSLGQGLEFLIYFQGNSAPDKSGLPSDRFSAERTGGSVSTLTIQRTQQEDSAVYLCASSPLQGPYGYTFGSGTRLTVV.

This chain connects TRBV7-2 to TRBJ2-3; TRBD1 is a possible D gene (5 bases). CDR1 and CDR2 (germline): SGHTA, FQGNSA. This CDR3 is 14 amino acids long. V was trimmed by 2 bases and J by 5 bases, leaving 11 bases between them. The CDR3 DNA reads TGTGCCAGCAGCTTATTGGGGCCCGTAGATACGCAGTATTTT. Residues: CASSLLGPVDTQYF.

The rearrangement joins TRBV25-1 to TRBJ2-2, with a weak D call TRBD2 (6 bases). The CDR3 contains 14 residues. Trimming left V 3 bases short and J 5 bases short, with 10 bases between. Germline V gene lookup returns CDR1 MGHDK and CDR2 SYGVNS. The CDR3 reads CASSDFSGTGELFF. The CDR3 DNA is TGTGCCAGCAGTGATTTTAGCGGAACCGGGGAGCTGTTTTTT. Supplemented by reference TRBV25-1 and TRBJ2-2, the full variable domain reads EADIYQTPRYLVIGTGKKITLECSQTMGHDKMYWYQQDPGMELHLIHYSYGVNSTEKGDLSSESTVSRIRTEHFPLTLESARPSHTSQYLCASSDFSGTGELFFGEGSRLTVL.

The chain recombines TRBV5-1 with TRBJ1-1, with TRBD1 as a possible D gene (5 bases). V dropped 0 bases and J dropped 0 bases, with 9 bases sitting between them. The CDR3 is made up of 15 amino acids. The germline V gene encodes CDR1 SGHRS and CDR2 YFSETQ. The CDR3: CASSLDRQMNTEAFF. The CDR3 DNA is TGCGCCAGCAGCTTGGATAGACAGATGAACACTGAAGCTTTCTTT.